The 21 T cell receptor beta chains below all came from one sample that was sequenced in a study of cytomegalovirus exposure and HLA in healthy donors. The data were produced by immunoSEQ multiplex PCR, yet TCRdb's version contains in-frame clones alone and is incomplete. The sample records about 360,000 clones, about nine tenths being singletons. The sample comprised PBMCs. The source of these receptors is a woman aged 18-29 years in good health and CMV-seronegative.

The J gene is TRBJ2-1, the V gene TRBV23-1; D perhaps matches TRBD1 (6 bases). TRBV23-1 is an ORF for which the function is uncertain. The CDR3 is 15 amino acids. The V and J ends lost 8 bases and 5 bases respectively, with 19 bases between them. CDR3: CASSVETGIDNEQFF. The CDR3, as DNA: TGCGCCAGCTCAGTGGAAACAGGGATTGACAATGAGCAGTTCTTC.

The gene calls are TRBV7-3 and TRBJ2-4, with D possibly being TRBD1 (6 bases). Trimming removed 1 base from V and 9 bases from J, with 13 bases in between. The CDR3 length is 14 residues. Germline lookup yields CDR1 SGHTA and CDR2 FQGTGA. The CDR3 protein is CASSLKGDLGIQYF. CDR3 DNA: TGTGCCAGCAGCTTAAAGGGGGACCTCGGCATTCAGTACTTC.

The V and J genes are TRBV29-1 and TRBJ2-1; D might be TRBD2 (5 bases). The germline gives CDR1 SQVTM, CDR2 ANQGSEA. There are 15 residues in the CDR3. Trimming left V 4 bases short and J 7 bases short, with 20 bases between. DNA for the CDR3: TGCAGCGTTGGGGGTACCGGCGGGTATTTTAATGAGCAGTTCTTC. It encodes CSVGGTGGYFNEQFF.

CDR3 nucleotide sequence: TGTGCCAGCAGTCAGGGGGAGACCCAGTACTTC. This sequence encodes CASSQGETQYF. This chain connects TRBV2 to TRBJ2-5, with a weak D call TRBD1 (6 bases). The germline CDR1 and CDR2 sequences are SNHLY and FYNNEI. This CDR3 comprises 11 residues. With 5 bases removed from V and 5 bases from J, the gap between germline ends came to 6 bases. The variable domain in full, with the rest retrieved from reference TRBV2 and TRBJ2-5, is EPEVTQTPSHQVTQMGQEVILRCVPISNHLYFYWYRQILGQKVEFLVSFYNNEISEKSEIFDDQFSVERPDGSNFTLKIRSTKLEDSAMYFCASSQGETQYFGPGTRLLVL.

V is TRBV5-1 and J is TRBJ2-1, with D possibly matching TRBD2 (5 bases). The length of the CDR3 is 14 residues. Germline CDR1 SGHRS, CDR2 YFSETQ. V dropped 1 base and J dropped 7 bases, with 12 bases sitting between them. CDR3 in amino acids: CASSLTGFRNEQFF. In nucleotides, the CDR3 is TGCGCCAGCAGCTTGACGGGATTCAGAAATGAGCAGTTCTTC.

The V gene is TRBV28, the J gene TRBJ1-1; TRBD1 matches 7 bases. The V segment lost 10 bases and the J segment 0 bases; nucleotides outside the gene matches: 8. This CDR3 is 14 amino acids long. Germline CDR1 reads MDHEN; CDR2 reads SYDVKM. The CDR3 DNA reads as TGTGCCACCCGCGAAGACAGGGTGAACACTGAAGCTTTCTTT. It is translated as CATREDRVNTEAFF.

The DNA for the CDR3 is TGTGCCAGCAAAAATAGACTAGCGGCCACCTACGAGCAGTACTTC. This translates into CASKNRLAATYEQYF. The gene calls are TRBV11-1 and TRBJ2-7, with 9 bases fitting TRBD2. J gave up 2 bases and V 7 bases, and 9 bases lay outside the gene matches. The CDR3 covers 15 residues. Germline V gives CDR1 SGHAT, CDR2 FQDESV (reference sequence).

The chain recombines TRBV19 with TRBJ1-2; D gene uncertain. The germline V gene has CDR1 LNHDA and CDR2 SQIVND (reference sequence). V was trimmed by 4 bases and J by 3 bases, leaving 12 bases between them. This CDR3 spans 14 amino acids. The CDR3 DNA is TGTGCCAGTAGTAAAGGTCCGGGTGACTATGGCTACACCTTC. Encoded protein: CASSKGPGDYGYTF.

The genes are TRBV5-1 and TRBJ2-6; TRBD1 aligns across 7 bases. CDR1 is SGHRS and CDR2 is YFSETQ in the germline V gene. The CDR3 totals 16 residues. V dropped 5 bases and J dropped 4; count of bases not matched to a gene: 9. The CDR3 region is CASSPDRASGANVLTF. In DNA form, the CDR3 reads TGCGCCAGCAGTCCTGACAGGGCTTCAGGGGCCAACGTCCTGACTTTC.

The rearrangement joins TRBV30 to TRBJ1-1; the D is unclear. Germline V gene lookup returns CDR1 GTSNPN and CDR2 SVGIG (reference sequence). Trimming took 0 bases from V and 2 from J, leaving 7 bases between them. CDR3 size: 13 residues. In DNA form, the CDR3 reads TGTGCCTGGAGTGTATCCAGTAACACTGAAGCTTTCTTT. This codes for CAWSVSSNTEAFF.

V gene TRBV6-5 combines with J gene TRBJ1-4, with D perhaps TRBD1 (6 bases). V lost 6 bases and J 4 bases, leaving 15 bases between the germline ends. This CDR3 has 15 residues. CDR1 is MNHEY, CDR2 SVGAGI, per germline. CDR3: CASSPGTSFNEKLFF. The CDR3, as DNA: TGTGCCAGCAGCCCCGGGACAAGCTTTAATGAAAAACTGTTTTTT.

This clone was counted once. The rearrangement uses TRBV6-1 and TRBJ1-1; D remains unclear. V was trimmed by 1 base and J by 1 base, leaving 7 bases between them. The CDR3 runs to 14 residues. From germline, CDR1 is MNHNS and CDR2 SASEGT. The CDR3 loop is CASSEVEGNTEAFF. DNA of the CDR3: TGTGCCAGCAGTGAAGTCGAGGGGAACACTGAAGCTTTCTTT.

This chain connects TRBV27 to TRBJ2-2, with 8 bases identical to TRBD2. V was clipped by 3 bases and J by 4 bases; unmatched bases: 4. The CDR3 covers 15 residues. The germline gives CDR1 MNHEY, CDR2 SMNVEV (reference sequence). The CDR3 here is CASSLRGAFTGELFF. The CDR3 coding sequence is TGTGCCAGCAGTTTGCGGGGGGCTTTCACCGGGGAGCTGTTTTTT.

This rearrangement joins TRBV4-1 to TRBJ2-7, with 7 bases matching TRBD1. V was clipped by 4 bases and J by 3 bases; unmatched bases: 9. CDR1 is MGHRA, CDR2 YSYEKL, per germline. The CDR3 covers 15 residues. The chain's CDR3 is CASSRETGSLYEQYF. CDR3 DNA: TGCGCCAGCAGCCGAGAGACAGGGTCCCTCTACGAGCAGTACTTC.

This clone has just a few counts. The V call is TRBV19, the J call TRBJ1-5; the D is unclear. The CDR3 loop spans 13 amino acids. Germline V gives CDR1 LNHDA, CDR2 SQIVND (reference sequence). Trimming removed 2 bases from V and 9 bases from J, with 11 bases in between. The DNA of the CDR3 is TGTGCCAGTAGTATATTGACTTTGAGGCCCCAGCATTTT. Translation: CASSILTLRPQHF.

The chain combines TRBV6-4 with TRBJ2-3, with TRBD2 matching over 7 bases. The V gene's germline CDR1 is MRHNA and CDR2 SNTAGT. The CDR3 length is 15 residues. The V and J ends lost 3 bases and 1 base, in that order; junction bases with no gene match: 4. CDR3 amino acids: CASSEGGSGTDTQYF. CDR3 sequence (DNA): TGTGCCAGCAGTGAAGGCGGGAGCGGCACAGATACGCAGTATTTT.

This clone came up once. The rearrangement uses TRBV7-9 and TRBJ2-6; a possible D gene is TRBD2 (6 bases). The V end lost 6 bases, the J end lost 2 bases, and 17 bases lay between the germline ends. This CDR3 is built from 17 residues. Germline V gene lookup returns CDR1 SEHNR and CDR2 FQNEAQ (reference sequence). CDR3 DNA: TGTGCCAGCAGGGGACCTAAGGGAGGAGCTGGGGCCAACGTCCTGACTTTC. Translating it yields CASRGPKGGAGANVLTF.

J is TRBJ2-5 and V is TRBV7-9, with 12 bases lining up with TRBD2. Germline CDR1 reads SEHNR; CDR2 reads FQNEAQ (reference sequence). This CDR3 is 14 amino acids long. Trimming at V came to 4 bases and at J to 7 bases, leaving 4 bases not matched to a gene. The CDR3 loop is CASSSTSGSGTQYF. CDR3 in DNA: TGTGCCAGCAGCTCGACTAGCGGGAGTGGGACCCAGTACTTC.

In its sample, this clone was seen once. The rearrangement links TRBV29-1 to TRBJ2-1; the match to TRBD2 covers 10 bases. V gave up 3 bases and J gave up 1 base; unmatched junction bases: 3. The germline CDR1 and CDR2 sequences are SQVTM and ANQGSEA. The length of the CDR3 is 15 residues. The DNA for the CDR3 is TGCAGCGTTGAGTCTAGCGGGGGATCCTACAATGAGCAGTTCTTC. Encoded protein: CSVESSGGSYNEQFF.

The V and J genes are TRBV28 and TRBJ2-2; TRBD1 is a possible D gene (5 bases). Between the trimmed V and J ends, which lost 6 bases and 3 bases, there was a span of 14 bases. The CDR3 sequence is 15 residues long. CDR1 is MDHEN, CDR2 SYDVKM, per germline. CDR3 DNA sequence: TGTGCCAGCAGACCGGCGGACATTTACACCGGGGAGCTGTTTTTT. It encodes CASRPADIYTGELFF.

The gene calls are TRBV4-1 and TRBJ1-1; 7 positions agree with TRBD1. V lost 4 bases and J lost 7; bases outside the gene matches: 9. Germline assignment: CDR1 MGHRA and CDR2 YSYEKL. This CDR3 is 14 amino acids long. In nucleotides, the CDR3 is TGCGCCAGCAGCCCAGGGACAGCTGGGCTTGAAGCTTTCTTT. Residues: CASSPGTAGLEAFF.